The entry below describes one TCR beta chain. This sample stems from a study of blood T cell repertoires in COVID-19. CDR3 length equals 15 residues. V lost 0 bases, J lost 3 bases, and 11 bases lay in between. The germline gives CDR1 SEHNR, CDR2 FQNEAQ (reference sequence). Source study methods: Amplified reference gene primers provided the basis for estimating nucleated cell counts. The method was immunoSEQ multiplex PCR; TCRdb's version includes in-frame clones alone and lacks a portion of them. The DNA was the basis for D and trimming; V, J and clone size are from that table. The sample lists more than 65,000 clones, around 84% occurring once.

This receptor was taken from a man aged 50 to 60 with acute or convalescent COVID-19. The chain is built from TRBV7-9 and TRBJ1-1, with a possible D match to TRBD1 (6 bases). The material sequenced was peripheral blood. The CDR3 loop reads CASSLAAAGDTEAFF. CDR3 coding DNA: TGTGCCAGCAGCTTAGCTGCGGCAGGGGACACTGAAGCTTTCTTT. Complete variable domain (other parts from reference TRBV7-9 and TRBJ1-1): DTGVSQNPRHKITKRGQNVTFRCDPISEHNRLYWYRQTLGQGPEFLTYFQNEAQLEKSRLLSDRFSAERPKGSFSTLEIQRTEQGDSAMYLCASSLAAAGDTEAFFGQGTRLTVV.